This T cell receptor (beta chain) was obtained from a study of neurological immune-mediated disorders. General study findings and limits: The level of TCR clonal expansion was highest in patients with HTLV-1-associated myelopathy and lowest in multiple sclerosis, where it fell below the level seen in healthy controls.

The output of every sequencing run exceeded 200 million TCR-beta sequences, derived from 15-18 subjects. TCRdb itself ran the 5' RACE reads through MiXCR, one entry per CDR3 protein. The table includes tens of thousands of distinct CDR3 sequences, about 13% detected once. This clonotype was picked up many times. Its antigen remains unknown. The germline CDR1 and CDR2 sequences are SGHRS and YFSETQ. There are 15 residues in the CDR3. Between the trimmed V and J ends, which lost 4 bases and 0 bases, there was a span of 13 bases. Time point of the sample: longitudinal time-point 1 (baseline). This receptor was identified in a female donor with HTLV-1-associated myelopathy (HAM/TSP). The rearrangement links TRBV5-1 to TRBJ2-5, with a weak D call TRBD1 (8 bases). The sequencing input was PBMCs. The CDR3 region is CASSPQGGDQETQYF. CDR3 nucleotides: TGCGCCAGCAGCCCACAGGGGGGGGACCAAGAGACCCAGTACTTC.